This T cell receptor (beta chain) was observed in a study of CD4 and CD8 cells across lung adenocarcinoma regions. The CDR3 length is 18 residues. Germline loops: CDR1 MNHEY, CDR2 SMNVEV (reference sequence). V lost 6 bases and J lost 13, with 34 bases in between. TCRdb analysed the PCR reads with MiXCR anew, one entry per CDR3 protein. The sample records around 15,000 distinct CDR3 sequences, approximately 43% being singletons. Samples came from patients with localized non-small cell lung adenocarcinoma. The sequenced sample was CD4+ T cells from the center of a lung tumor. The V gene is TRBV27, the J gene TRBJ2-4; D perhaps matches TRBD2 (5 bases). The TCR comes from a male donor with lung adenocarcinoma. The CD4 and CD8 labels of this study may be unreliable. CDR3 in DNA: TGTGCCAGCAGCTCAACCCGGAACAGCGGTCTAGACCAAGACACCCAGTACTTC. It yields the protein CASSSTRNSGLDQDTQYF.